The source of this T cell receptor (beta chain) is a study of blood T cell repertoires in COVID-19. Overall study context: Both acute and convalescent COVID-19 samples were obtained from the United States, Italy and Spain. T cells, B-cell-depleted T cells, or PBMCs provided the cDNA or gDNA that served as material.

Per the study methods: Reference gene primer amplification gave nucleated cell count estimates. Measured with immunoSEQ multiplex PCR; TCRdb has only the in-frame clones, and not every one. V and J calls and clone size are those listed in that table; D and trimming were worked out from the DNA. The sample has 140,000 to 150,000 clones, roughly 79% seen once. This CDR3 comprises 14 residues. After removal of 8 bases from V and 7 bases from J, the junction contained 12 bases not matched to a gene. Germline loops: CDR1 ENHRY, CDR2 SYGVKD. The gene calls are TRBV10-3 and TRBJ2-7; 9 nucleotides agree with TRBD2. This clonotype was obtained from a woman between 55 and 75 years old with acute or convalescent COVID-19. Sequencing was carried out using peripheral blood. The CDR3 bases are TGTGCCATCTCCCTCAGCGGGGGGCCGAGGGAGCAGTACTTC. This translates into CAISLSGGPREQYF.